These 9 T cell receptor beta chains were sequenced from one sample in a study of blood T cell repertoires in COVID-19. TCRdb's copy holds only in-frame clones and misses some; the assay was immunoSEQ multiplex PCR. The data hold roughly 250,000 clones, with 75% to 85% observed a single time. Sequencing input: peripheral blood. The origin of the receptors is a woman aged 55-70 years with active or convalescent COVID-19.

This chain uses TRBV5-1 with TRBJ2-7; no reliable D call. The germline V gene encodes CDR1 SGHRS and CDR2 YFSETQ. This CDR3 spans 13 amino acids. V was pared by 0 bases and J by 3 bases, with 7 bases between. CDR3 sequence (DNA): TGCGCCAGCAGCTTGGGGCAGAACTACGAGCAGTACTTC. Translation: CASSLGQNYEQYF. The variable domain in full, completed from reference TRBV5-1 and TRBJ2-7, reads KAGVTQTPRYLIKTRGQQVTLSCSPISGHRSVSWYQQTPGQGLQFLFEYFSETQRNKGNFPGRFSGRQFSNSRSEMNVSTLELGDSALYLCASSLGQNYEQYFGPGTRLTVT.

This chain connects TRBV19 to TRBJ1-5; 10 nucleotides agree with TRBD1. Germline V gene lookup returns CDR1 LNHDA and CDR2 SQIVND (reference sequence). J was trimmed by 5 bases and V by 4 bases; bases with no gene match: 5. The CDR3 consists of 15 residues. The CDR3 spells CASSTSGTGDQPQHF. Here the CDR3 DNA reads TGTGCCAGTAGTACCTCCGGGACAGGGGATCAGCCCCAGCATTTT.

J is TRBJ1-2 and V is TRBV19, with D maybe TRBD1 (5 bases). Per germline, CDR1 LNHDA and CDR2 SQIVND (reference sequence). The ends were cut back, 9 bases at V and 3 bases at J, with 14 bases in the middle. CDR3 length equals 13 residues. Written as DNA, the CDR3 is TGTGCCAGGGATGGCGGGGGGGACTATGGCTACACCTTC. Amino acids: CARDGGGDYGYTF.

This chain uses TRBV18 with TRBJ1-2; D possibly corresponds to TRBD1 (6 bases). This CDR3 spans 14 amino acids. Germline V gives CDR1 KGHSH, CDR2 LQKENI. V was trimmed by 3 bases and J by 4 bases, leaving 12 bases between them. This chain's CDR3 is CASSPITGIYGYTF. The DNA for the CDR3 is TGTGCCAGCTCACCTATAACAGGGATCTATGGCTACACCTTC.

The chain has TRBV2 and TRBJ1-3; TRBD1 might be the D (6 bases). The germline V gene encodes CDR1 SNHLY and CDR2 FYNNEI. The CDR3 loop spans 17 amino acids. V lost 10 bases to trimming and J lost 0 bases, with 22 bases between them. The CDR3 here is CATNPITNRDSGNTIYF. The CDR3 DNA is TGTGCCACGAATCCGATAACGAACAGGGACTCTGGAAACACCATATATTTT.

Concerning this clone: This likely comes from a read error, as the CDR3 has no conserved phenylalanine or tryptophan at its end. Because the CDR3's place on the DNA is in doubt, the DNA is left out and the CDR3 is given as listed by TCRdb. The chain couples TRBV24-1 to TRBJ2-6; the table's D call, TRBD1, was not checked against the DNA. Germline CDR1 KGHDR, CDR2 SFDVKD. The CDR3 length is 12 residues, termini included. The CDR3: CATSDPVRVKVL.

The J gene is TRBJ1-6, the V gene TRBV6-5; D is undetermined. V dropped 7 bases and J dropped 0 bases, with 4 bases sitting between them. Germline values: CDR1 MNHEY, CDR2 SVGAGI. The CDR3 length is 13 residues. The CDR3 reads CASTLSYNSPLHF. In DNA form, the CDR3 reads TGTGCCAGCACTCTCTCCTATAATTCACCCCTCCACTTT.

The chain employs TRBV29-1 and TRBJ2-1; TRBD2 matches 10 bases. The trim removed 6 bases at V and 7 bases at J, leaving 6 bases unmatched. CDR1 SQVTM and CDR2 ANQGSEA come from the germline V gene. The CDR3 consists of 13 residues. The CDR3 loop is CSVQRGGRNEQFF. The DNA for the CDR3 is TGCAGCGTACAGCGGGGGGGTAGGAATGAGCAGTTCTTC.

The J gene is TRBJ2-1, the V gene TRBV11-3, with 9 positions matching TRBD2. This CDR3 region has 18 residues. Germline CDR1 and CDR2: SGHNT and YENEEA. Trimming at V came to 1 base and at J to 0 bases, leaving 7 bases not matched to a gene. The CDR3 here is CASSLGSNSGGSYNEQFF. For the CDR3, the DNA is TGTGCCAGCAGCTTAGGTTCTAATAGCGGGGGCTCCTACAATGAGCAGTTCTTC.